This T cell receptor (beta chain) was sequenced in a study of PD-L1 blockade in urothelial cancer. Across the study: The median T cell count in blood samples was 140,000 to 150,000.

V shed 3 bases, J shed 4 bases, and the junction held 5 bases outside the gene matches. In germline, CDR1 is SGHDN, CDR2 FVKESK. The CDR3 loop spans 15 amino acids. Patients suffered from locally advanced or metastatic urothelial carcinoma. Assay used: immunoSEQ multiplex PCR; TCRdb lists only in-frame clones, some missing. The sample includes some 25,000 clones, 80% to 90% seen only once; the top ten take approximately 31%. Material: PBMCs, obtained around atezolizumab (anti-PD-L1) treatment. The chain links TRBV14 to TRBJ2-7; 11 bases align to TRBD1. The TCR originated in a man aged 60 to 75 with urothelial cancer. In nucleotides, the CDR3 is TGTGCCAGCAGCCACCCGGGACAGGGGGGGTACGAGCAGTACTTC. It is translated as CASSHPGQGGYEQYF.